This T cell receptor beta chain appears in the sequencing data of a study of blood T cells in healthy people across ages. This CDR3 has 15 amino acids. Germline CDR1 MNHNY, CDR2 SVGAGI (reference sequence). V lost 10 bases, J lost 4 bases, and 15 bases stayed unmatched. The use of a sample-barcoded 5' primer and a J-beta primer mix characterized a second PCR of about 7 to 12 cycles. Through a template-switch adaptor with 12 random nucleotides, each cDNA molecule received a tag. TCRdb re-derived calls from the 5' RACE reads in MiXCR, one entry per CDR3 protein. The table includes around 1.5 million distinct CDR3 sequences, almost 35% detected once. This clonotype showed up many times.

Sequenced: blood. The source is a young woman in good health. The chain uses TRBV6-6 and TRBJ2-7; TRBD2 agrees at 8 bases. The CDR3: CATTVFGGERYEQYF. CDR3 bases: TGTGCCACCACCGTCTTCGGGGGGGAGCGTTACGAGCAGTACTTC.